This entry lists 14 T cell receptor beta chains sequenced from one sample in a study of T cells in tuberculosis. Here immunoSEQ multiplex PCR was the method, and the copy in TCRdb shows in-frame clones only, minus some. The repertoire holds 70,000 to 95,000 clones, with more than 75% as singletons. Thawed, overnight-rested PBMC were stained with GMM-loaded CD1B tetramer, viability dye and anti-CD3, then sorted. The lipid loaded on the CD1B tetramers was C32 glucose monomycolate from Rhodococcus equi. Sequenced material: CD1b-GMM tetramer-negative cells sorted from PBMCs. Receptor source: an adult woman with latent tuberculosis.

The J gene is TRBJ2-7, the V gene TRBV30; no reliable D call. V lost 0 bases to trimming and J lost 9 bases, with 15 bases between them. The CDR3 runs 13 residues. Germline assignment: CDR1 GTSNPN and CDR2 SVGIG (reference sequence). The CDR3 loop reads CAWSVGPGLGQYF. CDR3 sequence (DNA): TGTGCCTGGAGTGTGGGCCCCGGTTTGGGGCAGTACTTC.

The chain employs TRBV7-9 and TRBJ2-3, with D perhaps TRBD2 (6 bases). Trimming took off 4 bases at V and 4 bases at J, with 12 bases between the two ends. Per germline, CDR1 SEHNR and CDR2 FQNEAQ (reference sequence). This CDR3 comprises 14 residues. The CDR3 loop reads CASSSSGGADTQYF. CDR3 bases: TGTGCCAGCAGCTCATCCGGAGGGGCAGATACGCAGTATTTT.

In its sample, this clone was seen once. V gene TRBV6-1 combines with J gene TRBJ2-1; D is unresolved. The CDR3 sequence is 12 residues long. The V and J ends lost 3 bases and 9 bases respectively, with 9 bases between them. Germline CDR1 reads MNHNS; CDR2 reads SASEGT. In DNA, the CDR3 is TGTGCCAGCAGTGATCGACTCACTGAGCAGTTCTTC. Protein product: CASSDRLTEQFF.

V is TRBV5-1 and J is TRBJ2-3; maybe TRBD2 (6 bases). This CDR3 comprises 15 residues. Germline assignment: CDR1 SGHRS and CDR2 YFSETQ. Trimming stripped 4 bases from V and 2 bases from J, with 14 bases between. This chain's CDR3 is CASSGGTGATDTQYF. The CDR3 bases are TGCGCCAGCAGCGGGGGGACGGGAGCCACAGATACGCAGTATTTT.

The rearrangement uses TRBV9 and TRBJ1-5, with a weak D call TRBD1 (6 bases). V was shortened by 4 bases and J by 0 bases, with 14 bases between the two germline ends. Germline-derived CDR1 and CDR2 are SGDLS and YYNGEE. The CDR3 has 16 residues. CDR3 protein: CASSPGHKNSNQPQHF. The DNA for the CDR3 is TGTGCCAGCAGCCCGGGACATAAGAATAGCAATCAGCCCCAGCATTTT.

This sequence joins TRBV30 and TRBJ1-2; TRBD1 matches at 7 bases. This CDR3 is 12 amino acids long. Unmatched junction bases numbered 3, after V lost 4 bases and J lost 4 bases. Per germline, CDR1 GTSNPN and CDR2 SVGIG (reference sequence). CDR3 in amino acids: CAWTRGPYGYTF. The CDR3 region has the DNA TGTGCCTGGACAAGGGGGCCCTATGGCTACACCTTC.

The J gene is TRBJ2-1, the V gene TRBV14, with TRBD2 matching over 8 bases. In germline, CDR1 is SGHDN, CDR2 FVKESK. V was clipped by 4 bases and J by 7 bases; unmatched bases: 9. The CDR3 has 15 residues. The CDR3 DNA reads TGTGCCAGCAGCCTCCACCCTAGCGGGCCAAATGAGCAGTTCTTC. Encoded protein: CASSLHPSGPNEQFF.

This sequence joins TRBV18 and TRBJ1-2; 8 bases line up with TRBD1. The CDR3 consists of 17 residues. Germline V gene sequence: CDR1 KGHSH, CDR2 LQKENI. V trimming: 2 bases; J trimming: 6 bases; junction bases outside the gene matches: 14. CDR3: CASSPNGQGGIRHGYTF. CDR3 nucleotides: TGTGCCAGCTCACCAAACGGACAGGGAGGGATTAGGCATGGCTACACCTTC. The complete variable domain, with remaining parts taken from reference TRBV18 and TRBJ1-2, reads NAGVMQNPRHLVRRRGQEARLRCSPMKGHSHVYWYRQLPEEGLKFMVYLQKENIIDESGMPKERFSAEFPKEGPSILRIQQVVRGDSAAYFCASSPNGQGGIRHGYTFGSGTRLTVV.

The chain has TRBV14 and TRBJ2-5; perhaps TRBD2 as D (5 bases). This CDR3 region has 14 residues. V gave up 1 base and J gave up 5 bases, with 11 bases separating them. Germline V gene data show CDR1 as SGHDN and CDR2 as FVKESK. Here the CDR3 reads CASSQGRQSETQYF. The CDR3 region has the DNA TGTGCCAGCAGCCAAGGGAGGCAATCGGAGACCCAGTACTTC.

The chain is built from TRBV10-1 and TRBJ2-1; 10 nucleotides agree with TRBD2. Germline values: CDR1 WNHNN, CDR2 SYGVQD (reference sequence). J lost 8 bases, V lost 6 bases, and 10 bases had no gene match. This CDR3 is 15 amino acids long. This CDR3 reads CASSPSGGVSDEQFF. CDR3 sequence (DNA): TGCGCCAGCAGCCCGAGCGGGGGGGTATCCGATGAGCAGTTCTTC.

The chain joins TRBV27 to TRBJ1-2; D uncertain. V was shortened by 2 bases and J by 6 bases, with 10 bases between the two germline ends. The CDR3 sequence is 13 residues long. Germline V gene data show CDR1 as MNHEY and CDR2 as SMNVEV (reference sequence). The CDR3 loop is CASSLRPGNGYTF. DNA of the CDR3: TGTGCCAGCAGTTTACGACCAGGAAATGGCTACACCTTC.

The CDR3 sequence is CASSLGPYNSPLHF. CDR3 DNA sequence: TGTGCCAGCAGCTTAGGGCCCTATAATTCACCCCTCCACTTT. V gene TRBV7-2 combines with J gene TRBJ1-6; D is unclear. Trimming cost V 1 base and J 2 bases, with 3 bases left between them. Germline V gene lookup returns CDR1 SGHTA and CDR2 FQGNSA. This CDR3 is 14 amino acids long.

The CDR3 sequence: CASSRGGQQETQYF. In DNA form, the CDR3 reads TGTGCCAGCAGCCGGGGGGGCCAACAAGAGACCCAGTACTTC. V is TRBV7-9 and J is TRBJ2-5; 8 bases line up with TRBD2. Trimming cost V 5 bases and J 2 bases; bases outside gene matches: 4. Germline V gene sequence: CDR1 SEHNR, CDR2 FQNEAQ (reference sequence). This CDR3 spans 14 amino acids. The whole variable domain, remainder taken from reference TRBV7-9 and TRBJ2-5, is DTGVSQNPRHKITKRGQNVTFRCDPISEHNRLYWYRQTLGQGPEFLTYFQNEAQLEKSRLLSDRFSAERPKGSFSTLEIQRTEQGDSAMYLCASSRGGQQETQYFGPGTRLLVL.

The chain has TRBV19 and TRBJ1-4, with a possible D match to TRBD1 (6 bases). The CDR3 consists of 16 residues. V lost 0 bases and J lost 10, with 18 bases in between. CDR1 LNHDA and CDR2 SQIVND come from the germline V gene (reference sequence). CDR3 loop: CASSIDLGGRFGKLFF. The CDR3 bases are TGTGCCAGTAGTATAGATCTCGGGGGGCGCTTCGGAAAACTGTTTTTT.